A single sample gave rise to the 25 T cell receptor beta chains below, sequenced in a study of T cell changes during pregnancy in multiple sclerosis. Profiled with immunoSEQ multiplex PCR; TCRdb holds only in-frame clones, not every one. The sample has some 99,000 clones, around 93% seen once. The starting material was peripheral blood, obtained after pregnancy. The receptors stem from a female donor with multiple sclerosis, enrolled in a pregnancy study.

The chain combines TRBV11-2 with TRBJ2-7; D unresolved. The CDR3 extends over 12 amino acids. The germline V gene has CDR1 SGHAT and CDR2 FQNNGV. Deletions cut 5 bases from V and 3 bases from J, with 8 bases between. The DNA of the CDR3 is TGTGCCAGCAGCCCTGGCCTCTACGAGCAGTACTTC. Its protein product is CASSPGLYEQYF. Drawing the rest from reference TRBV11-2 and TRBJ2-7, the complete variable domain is EAGVAQSPRYKIIEKRQSVAFWCNPISGHATLYWYQQILGQGPKLLIQFQNNGVVDDSQLPKDRFSAERLKGVDSTLKIQPAKLEDSAVYLCASSPGLYEQYFGPGTRLTVT.

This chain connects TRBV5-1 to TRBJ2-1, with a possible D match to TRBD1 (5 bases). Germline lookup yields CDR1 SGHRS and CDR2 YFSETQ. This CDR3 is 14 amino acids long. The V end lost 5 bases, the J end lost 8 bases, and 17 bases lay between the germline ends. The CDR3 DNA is TGCGCCAGCAGTCTCGGACACCGCAGCGATGAGCAGTTCTTC. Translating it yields CASSLGHRSDEQFF.

CDR3 protein: CATSRTGGNEQFF. CDR3 nucleotide sequence: TGTGCCACCAGCAGGACGGGGGGTAATGAGCAGTTCTTC. The gene calls are TRBV15 and TRBJ2-1; 7 bases match TRBD2. CDR3 length: 13 residues. In germline, CDR1 is LNHNV, CDR2 YYDKDF (reference sequence). V shed 3 bases, J shed 7 bases, and the junction held 3 bases outside the gene matches. Full variable domain (missing parts from reference TRBV15 and TRBJ2-1): DAMVIQNPRYQVTQFGKPVTLSCSQTLNHNVMYWYQQKSSQAPKLLFHYYDKDFNNEADTPDNFQSRRPNTSFCFLDIRSPGLGDTAMYLCATSRTGGNEQFFGPGTRLTVL.

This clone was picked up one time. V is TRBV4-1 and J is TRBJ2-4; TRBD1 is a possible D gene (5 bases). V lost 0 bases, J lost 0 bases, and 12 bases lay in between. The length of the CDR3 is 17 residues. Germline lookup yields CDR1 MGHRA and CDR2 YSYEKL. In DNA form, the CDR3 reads TGCGCCAGCAGCCAAGATGGGGCAGCCTTAGCCAAAAACATTCAGTACTTC. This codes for CASSQDGAALAKNIQYF.

CDR3 in amino acids: CASSQDRPVGATYEQYF. In nucleotides, the CDR3 is TGCGCCAGCAGCCAAGATAGACCCGTAGGAGCCACCTACGAGCAGTACTTC. The rearrangement links TRBV4-1 to TRBJ2-7; D ambiguous. Germline V gene data show CDR1 as MGHRA and CDR2 as YSYEKL. This CDR3 contains 17 residues. Trimming took 0 bases from V and 2 from J, leaving 17 bases between them.

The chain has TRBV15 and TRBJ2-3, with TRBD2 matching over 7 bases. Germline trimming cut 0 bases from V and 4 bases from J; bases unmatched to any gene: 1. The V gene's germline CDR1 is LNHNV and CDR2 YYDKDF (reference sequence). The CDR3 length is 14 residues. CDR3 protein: CATSRDTSADTQYF. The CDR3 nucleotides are TGTGCCACCAGCAGAGATACTAGCGCAGATACGCAGTATTTT.

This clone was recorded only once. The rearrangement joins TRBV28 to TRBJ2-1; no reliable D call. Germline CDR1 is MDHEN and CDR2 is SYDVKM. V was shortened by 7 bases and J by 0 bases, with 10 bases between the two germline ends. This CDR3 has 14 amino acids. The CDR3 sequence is CASTPPGSYNEQFF. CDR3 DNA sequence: TGTGCCAGCACCCCCCCCGGCTCCTACAATGAGCAGTTCTTC.

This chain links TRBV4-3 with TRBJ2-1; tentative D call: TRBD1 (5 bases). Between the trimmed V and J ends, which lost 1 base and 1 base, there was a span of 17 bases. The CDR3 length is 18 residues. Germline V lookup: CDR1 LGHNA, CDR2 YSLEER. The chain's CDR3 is CASSQAVQGTFSYNEQFF. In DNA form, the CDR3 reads TGCGCCAGCAGCCAAGCGGTTCAGGGAACTTTTTCCTACAATGAGCAGTTCTTC.

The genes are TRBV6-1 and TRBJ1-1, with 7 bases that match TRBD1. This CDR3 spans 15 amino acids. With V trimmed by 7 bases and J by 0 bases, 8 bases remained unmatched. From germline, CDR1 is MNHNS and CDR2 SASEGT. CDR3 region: CASIQRDRVNTEAFF. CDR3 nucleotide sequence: TGTGCCAGCATCCAGAGAGACAGGGTGAACACTGAAGCTTTCTTT.

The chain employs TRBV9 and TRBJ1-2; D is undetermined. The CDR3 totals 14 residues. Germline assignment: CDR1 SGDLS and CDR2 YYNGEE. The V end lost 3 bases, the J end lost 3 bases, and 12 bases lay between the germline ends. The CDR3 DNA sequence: TGTGCCAGCAGCGCCGTTGACACTTACTATGGCTACACCTTC. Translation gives CASSAVDTYYGYTF.

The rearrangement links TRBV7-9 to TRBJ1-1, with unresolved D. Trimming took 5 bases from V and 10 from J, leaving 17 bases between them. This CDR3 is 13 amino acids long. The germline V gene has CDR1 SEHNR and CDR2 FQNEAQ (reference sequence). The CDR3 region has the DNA TGTGCCAGCAGCCCCCGGAGCGAATCGGGAGCTTTCTTT. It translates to CASSPRSESGAFF.

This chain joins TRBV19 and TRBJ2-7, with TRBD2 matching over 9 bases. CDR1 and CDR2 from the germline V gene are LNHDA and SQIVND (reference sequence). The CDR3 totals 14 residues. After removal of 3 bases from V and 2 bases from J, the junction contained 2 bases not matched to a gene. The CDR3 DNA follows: TGTGCCAGTAGTATGGGACTAGCCCCCTACGAGCAGTACTTC. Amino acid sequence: CASSMGLAPYEQYF.

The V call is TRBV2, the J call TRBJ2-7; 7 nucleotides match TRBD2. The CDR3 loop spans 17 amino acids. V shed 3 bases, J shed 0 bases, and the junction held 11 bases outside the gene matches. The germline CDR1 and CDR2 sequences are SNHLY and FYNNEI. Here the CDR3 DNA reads TGTGCCAGCAGTGATGGGGGGGGAGCGGCTAACTCCTACGAGCAGTACTTC. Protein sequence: CASSDGGGAANSYEQYF.

CDR3 in amino acids: CASSLIPYSAGDNGYTF. DNA for the CDR3: TGTGCCAGCAGTTTAATTCCCTACTCGGCAGGGGATAATGGCTACACCTTC. This chain connects TRBV28 to TRBJ1-2; D might be TRBD1 (6 bases). Germline V lookup: CDR1 MDHEN, CDR2 SYDVKM. The CDR3 covers 17 residues. With 2 bases removed from V and 6 bases from J, the gap between germline ends came to 22 bases.

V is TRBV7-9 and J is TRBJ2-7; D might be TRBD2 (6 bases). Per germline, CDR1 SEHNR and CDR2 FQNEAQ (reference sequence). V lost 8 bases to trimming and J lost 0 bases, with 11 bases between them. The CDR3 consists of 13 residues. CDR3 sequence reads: CASGTFTSYEQYF. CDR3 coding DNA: TGTGCCAGCGGGACTTTTACCTCCTACGAGCAGTACTTC.

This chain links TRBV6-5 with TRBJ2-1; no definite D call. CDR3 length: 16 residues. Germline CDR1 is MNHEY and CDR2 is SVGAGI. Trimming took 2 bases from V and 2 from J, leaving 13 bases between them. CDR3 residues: CASSYLPLGTYNEQFF. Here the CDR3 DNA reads TGTGCCAGCAGTTACCTGCCCCTTGGCACCTACAATGAGCAGTTCTTC.

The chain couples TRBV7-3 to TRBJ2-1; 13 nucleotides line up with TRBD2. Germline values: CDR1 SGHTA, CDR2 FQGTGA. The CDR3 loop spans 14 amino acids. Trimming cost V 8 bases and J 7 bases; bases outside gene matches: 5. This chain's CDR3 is CASRTSGSNNEQFF. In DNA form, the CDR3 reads TGTGCCAGCCGGACTAGCGGGAGTAATAATGAGCAGTTCTTC.

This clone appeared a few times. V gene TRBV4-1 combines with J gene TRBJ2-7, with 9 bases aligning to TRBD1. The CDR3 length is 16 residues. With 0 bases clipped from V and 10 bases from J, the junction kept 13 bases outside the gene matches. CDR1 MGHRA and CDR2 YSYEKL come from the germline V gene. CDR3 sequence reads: CASSQEPLLTTGGQYF. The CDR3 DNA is TGCGCCAGCAGCCAAGAACCCCTTCTAACCACAGGGGGCCAGTACTTC.

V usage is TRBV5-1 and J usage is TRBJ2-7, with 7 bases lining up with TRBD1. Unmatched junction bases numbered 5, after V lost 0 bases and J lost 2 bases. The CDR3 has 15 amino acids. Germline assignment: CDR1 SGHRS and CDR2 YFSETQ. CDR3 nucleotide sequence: TGCGCCAGCAGCTTGGGACAGGGAAATACCTACGAGCAGTACTTC. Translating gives CASSLGQGNTYEQYF.

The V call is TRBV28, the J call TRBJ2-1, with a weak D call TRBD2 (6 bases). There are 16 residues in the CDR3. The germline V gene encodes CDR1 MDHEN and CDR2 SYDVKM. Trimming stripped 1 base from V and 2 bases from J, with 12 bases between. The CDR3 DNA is TGTGCCAGCAGTTTATACCGGGAGATCACCTACAATGAGCAGTTCTTC. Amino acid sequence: CASSLYREITYNEQFF.

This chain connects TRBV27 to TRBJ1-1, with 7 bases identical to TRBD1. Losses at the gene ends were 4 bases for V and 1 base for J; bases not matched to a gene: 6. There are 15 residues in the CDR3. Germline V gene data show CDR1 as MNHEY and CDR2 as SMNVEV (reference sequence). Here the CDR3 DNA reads TGTGCCAGCAGTTACGGAGGGACAGCGAACACTGAAGCTTTCTTT. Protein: CASSYGGTANTEAFF.

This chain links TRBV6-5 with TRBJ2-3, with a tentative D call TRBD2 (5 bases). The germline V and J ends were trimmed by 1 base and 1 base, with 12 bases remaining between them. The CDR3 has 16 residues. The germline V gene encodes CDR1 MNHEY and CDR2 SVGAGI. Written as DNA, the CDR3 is TGTGCCAGCAGTTACTTAGCGAGCCCTCGCACAGATACGCAGTATTTT. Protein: CASSYLASPRTDTQYF.

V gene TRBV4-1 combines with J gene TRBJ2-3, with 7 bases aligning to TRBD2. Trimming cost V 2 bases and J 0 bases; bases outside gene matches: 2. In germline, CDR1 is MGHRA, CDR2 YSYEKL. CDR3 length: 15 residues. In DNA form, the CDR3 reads TGCGCCAGCAGCCAAAGCGGGACTAGCACAGATACGCAGTATTTT. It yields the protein CASSQSGTSTDTQYF.

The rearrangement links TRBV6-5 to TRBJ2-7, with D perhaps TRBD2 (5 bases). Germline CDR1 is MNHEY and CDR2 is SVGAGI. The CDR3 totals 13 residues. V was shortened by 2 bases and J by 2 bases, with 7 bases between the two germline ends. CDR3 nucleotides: TGTGCCAGCAGTTACGGGGAGCCCTACGAGCAGTACTTC. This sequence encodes CASSYGEPYEQYF.

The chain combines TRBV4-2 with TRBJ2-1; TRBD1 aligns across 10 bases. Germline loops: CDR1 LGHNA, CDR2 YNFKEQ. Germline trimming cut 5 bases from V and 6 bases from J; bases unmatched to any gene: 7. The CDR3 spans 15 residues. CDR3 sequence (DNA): TGTGCCAGCAGCTCCGGGACAGGGGCCCCCAATGAGCAGTTCTTC. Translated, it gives CASSSGTGAPNEQFF.